Following are 8 T cell receptor beta chains from one sample sequenced in a study of T cell repertoires and Cas9 in healthy adults. Sequenced by immunoSEQ multiplex PCR; TCRdb stores in-frame clones only, minus some. Among tens of thousands of clones, around 92% were seen once, and the ten largest hold 0.84%. The source material was CD4+ effector T cells (CD127+, CD25-, CD137-, CD154-) from PBMCs; culture status not recorded. These receptors all come from a human donor in good health.

This rearrangement joins TRBV5-3 to TRBJ2-5; no clear D gene. TRBV5-3 is marked as an open reading frame, function uncertain. V lost 5 bases and J lost 5, with 13 bases in between. The CDR3 runs to 13 residues. CDR3 bases: TGTGCCAGAAGATCCCGGGTGCAGGAGACCCAGTACTTC. It yields the protein CARRSRVQETQYF.

Here the CDR3 reads CASSQDMAGQFYEQYF. CDR3 DNA: TGCGCCAGCAGCCAAGATATGGCAGGGCAGTTTTACGAGCAGTACTTC. The V call is TRBV4-3, the J call TRBJ2-7, with D perhaps matching TRBD1 (5 bases). In germline, CDR1 is LGHNA, CDR2 YSLEER. Trimming took off 0 bases at V and 4 bases at J, with 16 bases between the two ends. This CDR3 spans 16 amino acids.

The chain is built from TRBV18 and TRBJ1-5, with D maybe TRBD1 (5 bases). This CDR3 comprises 15 residues. CDR1 is KGHSH and CDR2 is LQKENI in the germline V gene. V dropped 3 bases and J dropped 7 bases, with 16 bases sitting between them. CDR3 loop: CASSPGGGAEQPQHF. As DNA, the CDR3 is TGTGCCAGCTCACCGGGGGGAGGTGCGGAGCAGCCCCAGCATTTT.

This clone was recorded only once. The chain links TRBV7-3 to TRBJ2-3; D gene unclear. This CDR3 region has 13 residues. Germline-derived CDR1 and CDR2 are SGHTA and FQGTGA. Trimming removed 5 bases at V and 6 bases at J, with 12 bases between. The CDR3: CASSPPMGDTQYF. As DNA, the CDR3 is TGTGCCAGCAGCCCACCGATGGGTGATACGCAGTATTTT.

The chain uses TRBV5-4 and TRBJ2-5; D is perhaps TRBD1 (5 bases). Near its end, the DNA agrees better with TRBJ2-7, so the J call may be wrong. In germline, CDR1 is SGHNT, CDR2 YYREEE (reference sequence). The CDR3 is 15 amino acids. CDR3 DNA sequence: TGTGCCAGCAGCTTGGGTCGAACAGGTGGATACGAGCAGTACTTC. Amino acid sequence: CASSLGRTGGYEQYF.

In DNA, the CDR3 is TGTGCCAGCAGCTTAGCAGGCGCAGGATTTAACTATGGCTACACCTTC. Protein product: CASSLAGAGFNYGYTF. This chain connects TRBV7-8 to TRBJ1-2, with D hard to call. The V end was cut by 0 bases, the J end by 1 base, with 12 bases between. Germline-derived CDR1 and CDR2 are SGHVS and FQNEAQ. The CDR3 runs 16 residues.

This clone turned up a few times. The V gene is TRBV5-1, the J gene TRBJ2-1; TRBD1 agrees at 8 bases. This CDR3 has 15 residues. The ends lost 3 bases at V and 5 bases at J; junction bases unmatched: 7. Germline-derived CDR1 and CDR2 are SGHRS and YFSETQ. CDR3 sequence (DNA): TGCGCCAGCAGCTGGGCAGGGGGCGCAAACAATGAGCAGTTCTTC. This translates into CASSWAGGANNEQFF.

This rearrangement joins TRBV25-1 to TRBJ2-1; 9 nucleotides agree with TRBD1. V was pared by 3 bases and J by 10 bases, with 16 bases of the junction left unmatched. Germline-derived CDR1 and CDR2 are MGHDK and SYGVNS. The CDR3 is 17 residues long. Written as DNA, the CDR3 is TGTGCCAGCAGTGACTCCAACAGGGGGCATCTCTTACAAGAGCAGTTCTTC. Amino acid sequence: CASSDSNRGHLLQEQFF.